This record looks at one T cell receptor beta chain sequence and its context. These data are taken from a study of blood T cell repertoires in COVID-19. The CDR3 covers 16 residues. Germline-derived CDR1 and CDR2 are SGHRS and YFSETQ. V was clipped by 6 bases and J by 4 bases; unmatched bases: 15. Authors' methods: For nucleated cells, counts were estimated from reference gene primer amplification. The repertoire was sequenced with immunoSEQ multiplex PCR; TCRdb's copy has only in-frame clones and lacks some. V and J calls plus clone size are reproduced from that table; the DNA served to infer D and trimming. In the table there are a few hundred thousand clones, 86% of which are singletons.

The receptor's source is a man aged 80 or over with acute or convalescent COVID-19. The material sequenced was peripheral blood. The V call is TRBV5-1, the J call TRBJ2-5; 7 positions match TRBD2. CDR3 nucleotides: TGCGCCAGCACCTGGGAGGGAACTCATGGGCCAGAGACCCAGTACTTC. This gives the protein CASTWEGTHGPETQYF.